Following are 29 T cell receptor beta chains from one sample sequenced in a study of Ad26.COV2.S vaccination and SARS-CoV-2 variants. This table comes from immunoSEQ multiplex PCR, and its TCRdb copy is limited to in-frame clones, with some not included. The sample holds hundreds of thousands of clones, approximately 92% seen once. Treatment given: roughly 20 received Ad26.COV2.S at low or high dose, single or two shots; 5 received placebo; per-sample allocation not given. Sampling happened 63 days after the first vaccine or placebo injection. This sample comprised peripheral blood, obtained in a trial of Ad26.COV2.S vaccine versus placebo. All receptors derive from a person aged 18-65 years who received the Ad26.COV2.S COVID-19 vaccine or a placebo.

The chain is built from TRBV9 and TRBJ2-3; 7 nucleotides match TRBD2. Germline loops: CDR1 SGDLS, CDR2 YYNGEE. This CDR3 comprises 14 residues. V dropped 4 bases and J dropped 4; count of bases not matched to a gene: 6. The CDR3 nucleotides read TGTGCCAGCAGCCAAAGCGGGAACGCAGATACGCAGTATTTT. Translating it yields CASSQSGNADTQYF.

This chain connects TRBV11-2 to TRBJ1-3; 10 bases map to TRBD1. The J segment lost 5 bases and the V segment lost 1 base, leaving 5 bases of the junction unmatched. This CDR3 is 16 amino acids long. Per the germline V gene, CDR1 is SGHAT and CDR2 is FQNNGV. The CDR3 sequence: CASSLGDRGFRNTIYF. The DNA of the CDR3 is TGTGCCAGCAGCTTAGGGGACAGGGGATTTCGAAACACCATATATTTT.

The chain couples TRBV5-1 to TRBJ1-3; D call uncertain. Germline V gene lookup returns CDR1 SGHRS and CDR2 YFSETQ. This CDR3 region has 11 residues. Trimming left V 5 bases short and J 1 base short, with 1 base between. The CDR3 bases are TGCGCCAGCAGTTCTGGAAACACCATATATTTT. It specifies CASSSGNTIYF.

The V and J genes are TRBV29-1 and TRBJ2-3; 10 bases match TRBD1. Trimming cost V 1 base and J 3 bases; bases outside gene matches: 16. This CDR3 contains 19 residues. Germline V lookup: CDR1 SQVTM, CDR2 ANQGSEA. The CDR3 loop is CSVEGWVSGTGALTDTQYF. For the CDR3, the DNA is TGCAGCGTTGAAGGCTGGGTCTCAGGGACAGGGGCCCTTACAGATACGCAGTATTTT.

This chain connects TRBV9 to TRBJ2-5; D possibly corresponds to TRBD1 (6 bases). V gave up 0 bases and J gave up 4 bases, with 10 bases separating them. CDR1 and CDR2 from the germline V gene are SGDLS and YYNGEE. CDR3 length: 14 residues. CDR3 nucleotides: TGTGCCAGCAGCGTAGGCAGGGGCGGAGAGACCCAGTACTTC. Translated: CASSVGRGGETQYF.

CDR3 protein: CASSTTSGPEDTQYF. CDR3 coding DNA: TGCGCCAGCAGCACGACTAGCGGGCCCGAGGATACGCAGTATTTT. The V call is TRBV5-1, the J call TRBJ2-3, with 10 bases lining up with TRBD2. After removal of 4 bases from V and 6 bases from J, the junction contained 8 bases not matched to a gene. The CDR3 runs to 15 residues. Germline V lookup: CDR1 SGHRS, CDR2 YFSETQ. Full variable domain (outside the CDR3, taken from reference TRBV5-1 and TRBJ2-3): KAGVTQTPRYLIKTRGQQVTLSCSPISGHRSVSWYQQTPGQGLQFLFEYFSETQRNKGNFPGRFSGRQFSNSRSEMNVSTLELGDSALYLCASSTTSGPEDTQYFGPGTRLTVL.

This rearrangement joins TRBV24-1 to TRBJ2-7, with D perhaps matching TRBD2 (5 bases). Germline V gene lookup returns CDR1 KGHDR and CDR2 SFDVKD. The CDR3 is 11 amino acids. Trimming removed 9 bases from V and 3 bases from J, with 8 bases in between. The CDR3 coding sequence is TGTGCCACCTCTCGGGGCTACGAGCAGTACTTC. Translating gives CATSRGYEQYF.

J is TRBJ1-2 and V is TRBV15; D perhaps matches TRBD1 (5 bases). This CDR3 contains 15 residues. CDR1 LNHNV and CDR2 YYDKDF come from the germline V gene (reference sequence). With 1 base removed from V and 0 bases from J, the gap between germline ends came to 9 bases. CDR3 DNA sequence: TGTGCCACCAGCAGAGGTGGACACACTAACTATGGCTACACCTTC. This encodes CATSRGGHTNYGYTF.

The rearrangement uses TRBV9 and TRBJ2-5, with D possibly being TRBD1 or TRBD2 (5 bases each). CDR1 and CDR2 from the germline V gene are SGDLS and YYNGEE. This CDR3 is built from 15 residues. Between the trimmed V and J ends, which lost 2 bases and 0 bases, there was a span of 11 bases. CDR3 protein: CASSVWGRYQETQYF. The CDR3 DNA reads as TGTGCCAGCAGCGTCTGGGGGAGATACCAAGAGACCCAGTACTTC. The full variable domain, in which reference TRBV9 and TRBJ2-5 provide the parts outside the CDR3, is DSGVTQTPKHLITATGQRVTLRCSPRSGDLSVYWYQQSLDQGLQFLIQYYNGEERAKGNILERFSAQQFPDLHSELNLSSLELGDSALYFCASSVWGRYQETQYFGPGTRLLVL.

The rearrangement joins TRBV4-1 to TRBJ2-1, with D tentatively TRBD2 (6 bases). CDR3 size: 16 residues. Germline V gene lookup returns CDR1 MGHRA and CDR2 YSYEKL. V lost 0 bases and J 7 bases, leaving 16 bases between the germline ends. CDR3 amino acids: CASSQELAVRINEQFF. In DNA, the CDR3 is TGCGCCAGCAGCCAAGAGTTAGCGGTGCGTATAAATGAGCAGTTCTTC.

The chain employs TRBV3-1 (or the pseudogene TRBV3-2) and TRBJ1-2; 12 bases match TRBD1. There are 15 residues in the CDR3. CDR1 LGHDT and CDR2 YNNKEL come from the germline V gene (reference sequence). The ends lost 5 bases at V and 6 bases at J; junction bases unmatched: 7. Here the CDR3 reads CASSSPGQGANGYTF. The CDR3 nucleotides read TGTGCCAGCAGCTCGCCGGGACAGGGGGCAAATGGCTACACCTTC.

The chain uses TRBV7-9 and TRBJ2-1, with 10 bases matching TRBD1. V lost 5 bases to trimming and J lost 7 bases; unmatched junction nucleotides: 11. Germline values: CDR1 SEHNR, CDR2 FQNEAQ (reference sequence). The CDR3 has 16 amino acids. CDR3 amino acids: CASSLTRGTGANEQFF. In DNA form, the CDR3 reads TGTGCCAGCAGCCTAACCCGAGGGACAGGGGCAAATGAGCAGTTCTTC.

The gene calls are TRBV18 and TRBJ2-2; 9 bases map to TRBD1. The germline CDR1 and CDR2 sequences are KGHSH and LQKENI. The CDR3 spans 16 residues. The ends lost 3 bases at V and 7 bases at J; junction bases unmatched: 9. This CDR3 reads CASSPQQGARIGELFF. Here the CDR3 DNA reads TGTGCCAGCTCACCTCAACAGGGGGCGAGGATCGGGGAGCTGTTTTTT.

This chain uses TRBV15 with TRBJ1-2, with a possible D match to TRBD1 (5 bases). Germline-derived CDR1 and CDR2 are LNHNV and YYDKDF (reference sequence). The CDR3 is 13 residues long. Trimming removed 3 bases from V and 7 bases from J, with 12 bases in between. The CDR3 nucleotides read TGTGCCACCAGCAGGGGGGGTGACTCTGGCTACACCTTC. Amino acids: CATSRGGDSGYTF.

This chain uses TRBV14 with TRBJ1-4; possible D gene TRBD1, 6 bases. The length of the CDR3 is 15 residues. V lost 4 bases and J 7 bases, leaving 16 bases between the germline ends. Per germline, CDR1 SGHDN and CDR2 FVKESK. The CDR3 DNA is TGTGCCAGCAGCCGATACCAGGGGATGGGTGAAAAACTGTTTTTT. Translation gives CASSRYQGMGEKLFF.

The DNA of the CDR3 is TGTGCCAGCAGCGTAGGTCGGACTAGCGGATACAATGAGCAGTTCTTC. Residues: CASSVGRTSGYNEQFF. The J gene is TRBJ2-1, the V gene TRBV9; 10 positions match TRBD2. The CDR3 length is 16 residues. Germline V CDR1 and CDR2: SGDLS, YYNGEE. V shed 0 bases, J shed 4 bases, and the junction held 4 bases outside the gene matches.

The genes are TRBV5-1 and TRBJ2-3, with 9 bases that match TRBD1. This CDR3 region has 16 residues. With V trimmed by 2 bases and J by 0 bases, 4 bases remained unmatched. Germline V gene sequence: CDR1 SGHRS, CDR2 YFSETQ. This CDR3 is CASSLITGGSTDTQYF. Written as DNA, the CDR3 is TGCGCCAGCAGCTTAATTACAGGGGGCAGCACAGATACGCAGTATTTT.

This chain's CDR3 is CAWSEGINTEAFF. DNA of the CDR3: TGTGCCTGGAGTGAAGGAATTAACACTGAAGCTTTCTTT. V usage is TRBV30 and J usage is TRBJ1-1, with no clear D. Deletions cut 1 base from V and 2 bases from J, with 8 bases between. CDR1 and CDR2 (germline): GTSNPN, SVGIG (reference sequence). This CDR3 comprises 13 residues.

Details on this clone: The same CDR3 can be traced to other DNA sequences in this sample. J is TRBJ2-5 and V is TRBV3-1 (or the pseudogene TRBV3-2); D gene unclear. Germline CDR1 LGHDT, CDR2 YNNKEL (reference sequence). CDR3 size: 12 residues. V was cut by 0 bases and J by 5 bases, with 4 bases left in between. CDR3 coding DNA: TGTGCCAGCAGCCAAGAGGCGGAGACCCAGTACTTC. Protein sequence: CASSQEAETQYF.

V and J are TRBV6-5 and TRBJ1-2; no clear D. The ends were cut back, 5 bases at V and 8 bases at J, with 15 bases in the middle. CDR1 is MNHEY, CDR2 SVGAGI, per germline. The CDR3 extends over 13 amino acids. The chain's CDR3 is CASSPDPLGGYTF. Here the CDR3 DNA reads TGTGCCAGCAGTCCCGATCCCCTGGGGGGCTACACCTTC.

CDR3 amino acids: CASSPPLPGQGTYEQYF. The CDR3 DNA reads TGTGCCAGCAGTCCCCCCCTCCCGGGACAGGGGACCTACGAGCAGTACTTC. The chain recombines TRBV28 with TRBJ2-7, with 10 bases lining up with TRBD1. Losses at the gene ends were 5 bases for V and 2 bases for J; bases not matched to a gene: 12. CDR1 and CDR2 from the germline V gene are MDHEN and SYDVKM. The CDR3 length is 17 residues. Complete variable domain (other parts from reference TRBV28 and TRBJ2-7): DVKVTQSSRYLVKRTGEKVFLECVQDMDHENMFWYRQDPGLGLRLIYFSYDVKMKEKGDIPEGYSVSREKKERFSLILESASTNQTSMYLCASSPPLPGQGTYEQYFGPGTRLTVT.

The chain joins TRBV18 to TRBJ2-3; perhaps TRBD2 as D (5 bases). With 2 bases removed from V and 2 bases from J, the gap between germline ends came to 8 bases. CDR1 KGHSH and CDR2 LQKENI come from the germline V gene. The CDR3 contains 14 residues. In nucleotides, the CDR3 is TGTGCCAGCTCACCAACTAGGGTCACAGATACGCAGTATTTT. Protein product: CASSPTRVTDTQYF.

The chain joins TRBV6-6 to TRBJ2-7, with a tentative D call TRBD2 (6 bases). V was shortened by 5 bases and J by 5 bases, with 10 bases between the two germline ends. The CDR3 runs 12 residues. Looked up from germline, CDR1 is MNHNY and CDR2 is SVGAGI (reference sequence). Here the CDR3 DNA reads TGTGCCAGCAGTCCAACGGGGGACGAGCAGTACTTC. It translates to CASSPTGDEQYF.

V is TRBV19 and J is TRBJ1-5, with 7 nucleotides matching TRBD1. Germline V CDR1 and CDR2: LNHDA, SQIVND (reference sequence). CDR3 length: 13 residues. The junction had 1 base not matched to a gene; V was cut back by 3 bases and J by 5 bases. The DNA for the CDR3 is TGTGCCAGTAGTATTCAGGGGGATCAGCCCCAGCATTTT. Protein sequence: CASSIQGDQPQHF.

J is TRBJ2-7 and V is TRBV12-3 or TRBV12-4, with TRBD1 identical over 9 bases. This CDR3 is built from 13 residues. Trimming took 6 bases from V and 6 from J; bases not matched to a gene: 6. CDR3 in amino acids: CASSLQGAGEQYF. CDR3 coding DNA: TGTGCCAGCAGCCTACAGGGGGCCGGCGAGCAGTACTTC.

V usage is TRBV3-1 (or the pseudogene TRBV3-2) and J usage is TRBJ1-2, with 8 bases fitting TRBD1. CDR1 is LGHDT, CDR2 YNNKEL, per germline (reference sequence). The CDR3 is 16 residues long. The junction had 10 bases not matched to a gene; V was cut back by 0 bases and J by 7 bases. The CDR3 sequence is CASSQEGAGGISGYTF. CDR3 sequence (DNA): TGTGCCAGCAGCCAAGAGGGGGCAGGGGGCATAAGTGGCTACACCTTC.

The rearrangement links TRBV28 to TRBJ2-1; D unclear. Between the trimmed V and J ends, which lost 5 bases and 7 bases, there was a span of 12 bases. CDR3 length: 13 amino acids. The germline V gene has CDR1 MDHEN and CDR2 SYDVKM. In DNA form, the CDR3 reads TGTGCCAGCAGTATATCACTGGGGAATGAGCAGTTCTTC. Translated, it gives CASSISLGNEQFF.

As concerns this clone: Other DNA sequences in this sample translate to the same CDR3. The chain joins TRBV29-1 to TRBJ2-3, with unresolved D. In germline, CDR1 is SQVTM, CDR2 ANQGSEA. The CDR3 is made up of 10 amino acids. V shed 6 bases and J shed 5 bases, with 6 bases lying between them. CDR3 DNA sequence: TGCAGCGTCCTCGGAGATACGCAGTATTTT. Its translation: CSVLGDTQYF.

The rearrangement uses TRBV4-1 and TRBJ2-6; D is ambiguous. Trimming stripped 1 base from V and 0 bases from J, with 19 bases between. The CDR3 has 20 residues. Per the germline V gene, CDR1 is MGHRA and CDR2 is YSYEKL. The CDR3 DNA reads TGCGCCAGCAGCCAAGTTGGGCGCCTGAATTTGAACTCTGGGGCCAACGTCCTGACTTTC. Encoded protein: CASSQVGRLNLNSGANVLTF.